This TCR beta chain was obtained from a study of OX40 agonist ivuxolimab in advanced cancers. Only in-frame clones appear in the TCRdb table, and some are missing; sequencing was by immunoSEQ multiplex PCR. The table lists fewer than 50,000 clones, around 85% of them singletons. J lost 3 bases, V lost 5 bases, and 7 bases had no gene match. The CDR3 is 14 residues long. CDR1 and CDR2 from the germline V gene are SGHRS and YFSETQ. This clone was seen only once. This specimen was CD4+ or CD8+ T cells sorted from blood, taken in a trial of the OX40 agonist ivuxolimab. This receptor was identified in an adult with an advanced solid tumor such as melanoma, head and neck, liver or kidney cancer. The V and J genes are TRBV5-1 and TRBJ2-7; TRBD1 aligns across 8 bases. CDR3 region: CASSGTGFSYEQYF. CDR3 nucleotides: TGCGCCAGCAGTGGGACAGGTTTTAGCTACGAGCAGTACTTC.